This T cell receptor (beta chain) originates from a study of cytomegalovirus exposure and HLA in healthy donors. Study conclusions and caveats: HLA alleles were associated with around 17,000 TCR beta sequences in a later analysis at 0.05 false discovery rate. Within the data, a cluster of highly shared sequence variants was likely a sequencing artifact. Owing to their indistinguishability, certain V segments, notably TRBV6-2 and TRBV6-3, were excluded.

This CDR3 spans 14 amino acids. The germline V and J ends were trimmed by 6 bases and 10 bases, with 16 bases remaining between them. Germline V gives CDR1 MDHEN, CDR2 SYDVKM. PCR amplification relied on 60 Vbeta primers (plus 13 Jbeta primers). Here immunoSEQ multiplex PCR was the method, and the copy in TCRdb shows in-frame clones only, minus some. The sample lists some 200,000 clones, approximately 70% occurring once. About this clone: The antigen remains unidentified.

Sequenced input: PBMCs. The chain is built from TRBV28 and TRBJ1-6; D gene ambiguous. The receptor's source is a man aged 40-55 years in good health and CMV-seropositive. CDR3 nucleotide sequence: TGTGCCAGCAGCCTCGGGGTTTTAGGGTCACCCCTCCACTTT. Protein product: CASSLGVLGSPLHF.